This TCR beta chain came from a study of T-cell reconstitution after alpha-beta-depleted transplantation in children (dated by TCRdb to between 2015 and 2016). Broadly, across the study: T-cell immune reconstitution after TCRalphabeta/CD19-depleted allogeneic hematopoietic cell transplantation in children was quantitatively tracked in the study by means of TCR repertoire profiling. General study outcomes and caveats: Over the following months the frequencies of hyperexpanded clones went down, and after one year T-cell counts and TCRbeta diversity were mostly credited to newly produced T cells. In some patients, high TCRbeta diversity at day 60 was attributed to recipient T cells and intrathymic progenitors that had survived conditioning. The apparently early alphabetaT-cell count recovery about two months after transplant was reportedly dependent on only several hundred rapidly expanded clones derived from non-depleted graft cells.

The intended sense of this specimen's treatment or condition label: allogeneic hematopoietic cell transplantation with graft depleted of TCRalphabeta T cells and CD19 B cells. The transplant recipients were children given TCRalphabeta/CD19-depleted allogeneic hematopoietic cell grafts. Libraries were prepared through PCR. The instrument was an Illumina HiSeq 2500. To normalize quantification of the TCRbeta repertoire, the TCR libraries were built with molecular barcoding that relied on unique molecular identifiers. The public reads were reprocessed in TCRdb via fastp at Q25 and MiXCR, keeping in-frame beta chains. Each CDR3 protein appears once, grouped with its most common genes and DNA. The sample yields around 670,000 distinct CDR3 sequences; around 14% were counted once. The top ten hold about 0.79% of the sample. Concerning this clonotype itself: No cognate antigen has been identified for it. Per-base qualities were not stored, and no clone one base away is much larger.

The sequences come from PBMCs, collected before TCRalphabeta/CD19-depleted stem cell transplant. The TCR originated in a girl aged 2-10 years with congenital amegakaryocytic thrombocytopenia, due to receive a stem cell transplant.

In nucleotide form, the sequence is TGCGCCAGCAATAAGGGAGGAATGGACACCGGGGAGCTGTTTTTT. It encodes CASNKGGMDTGELFF. The V gene is TRBV5-1 and the J gene is TRBJ2-2; the D region possibly corresponds to TRBD2 (6 bases align). Via the germline V gene, CDR1 is SGHRS and CDR2 YFSETQ. The CDR3 holds 15 amino acids from the cysteine to the phenylalanine. Here the CDR3 DNA is all that survives: 45 bases in frame from base 1. V loses 6 bases, J loses 3 bases, and the germline ends lie 15 bases apart.